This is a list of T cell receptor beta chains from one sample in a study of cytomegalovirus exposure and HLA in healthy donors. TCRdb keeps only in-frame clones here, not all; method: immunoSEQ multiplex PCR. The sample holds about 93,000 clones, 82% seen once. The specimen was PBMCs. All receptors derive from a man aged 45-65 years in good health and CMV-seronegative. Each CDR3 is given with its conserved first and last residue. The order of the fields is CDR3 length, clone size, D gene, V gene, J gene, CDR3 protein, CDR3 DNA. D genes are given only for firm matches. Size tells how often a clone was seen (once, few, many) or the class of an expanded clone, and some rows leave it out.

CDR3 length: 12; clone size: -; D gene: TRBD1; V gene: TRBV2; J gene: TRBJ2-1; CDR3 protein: CASSGQGARQFF; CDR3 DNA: TGTGCCAGCAGTGGACAGGGGGCGAGGCAGTTCTTC
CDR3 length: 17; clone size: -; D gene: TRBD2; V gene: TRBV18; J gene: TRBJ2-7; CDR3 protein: CASSAGTSGRTTYEQYF; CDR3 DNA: TGTGCCAGCTCGGCCGGGACTAGCGGGAGGACCACCTACGAGCAGTACTTC
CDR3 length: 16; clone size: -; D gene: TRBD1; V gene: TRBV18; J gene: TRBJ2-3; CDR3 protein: CASSPQGAMYTDTQYF; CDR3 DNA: TGTGCCAGCTCACCACAGGGGGCGATGTACACAGATACGCAGTATTTT
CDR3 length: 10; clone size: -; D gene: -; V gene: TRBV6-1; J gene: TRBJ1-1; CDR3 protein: CASSEYEAFF; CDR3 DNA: TGTGCCAGCAGTGAATATGAAGCTTTCTTT
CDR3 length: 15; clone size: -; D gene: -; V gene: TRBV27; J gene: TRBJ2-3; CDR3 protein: CASSLTGSTTDTQYF; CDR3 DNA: TGTGCCAGCAGTTTAACGGGAAGTACCACAGATACGCAGTATTTT
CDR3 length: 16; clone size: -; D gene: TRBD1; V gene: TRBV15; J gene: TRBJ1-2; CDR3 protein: CATSRDSRQGNYGYTF; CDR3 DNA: TGTGCCACCAGCAGAGATAGCCGACAGGGTAACTATGGCTACACCTTC
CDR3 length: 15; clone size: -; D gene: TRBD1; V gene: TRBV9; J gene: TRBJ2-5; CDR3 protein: CASGSGTGVQETQYF; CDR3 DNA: TGTGCCAGCGGATCCGGGACAGGGGTCCAGGAGACCCAGTACTTC
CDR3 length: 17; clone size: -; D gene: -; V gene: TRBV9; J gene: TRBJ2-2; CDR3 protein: CASSVGVGGRHTGELFF; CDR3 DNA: TGTGCCAGCAGCGTAGGTGTCGGGGGTCGGCACACCGGGGAGCTGTTTTTT
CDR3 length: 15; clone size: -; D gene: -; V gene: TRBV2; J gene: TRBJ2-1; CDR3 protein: CASSERGGSYNEQFF; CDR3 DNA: TGTGCCAGCAGTGAACGGGGTGGAAGTTACAATGAGCAGTTCTTC
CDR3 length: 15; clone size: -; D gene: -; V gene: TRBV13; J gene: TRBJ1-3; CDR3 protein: CASSFGGRSGNTIYF; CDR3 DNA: TGTGCCAGCAGCTTTGGGGGCAGATCTGGAAACACCATATATTTT
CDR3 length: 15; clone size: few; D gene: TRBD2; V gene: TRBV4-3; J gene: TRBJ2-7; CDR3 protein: CASSQELAGGYEQYF; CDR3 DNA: TGCGCCAGCAGCCAAGAACTAGCGGGAGGGTACGAGCAGTACTTC
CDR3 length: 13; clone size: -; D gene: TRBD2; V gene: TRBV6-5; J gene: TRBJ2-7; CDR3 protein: CASGGLARYEQYF; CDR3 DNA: TGTGCCAGCGGAGGACTAGCGCGTTACGAGCAGTACTTC
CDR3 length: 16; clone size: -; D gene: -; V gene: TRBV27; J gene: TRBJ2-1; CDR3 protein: CASSLLAGTEYNEQFF; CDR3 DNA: TGTGCCAGCAGTTTATTGGCAGGGACTGAATACAATGAGCAGTTCTTC
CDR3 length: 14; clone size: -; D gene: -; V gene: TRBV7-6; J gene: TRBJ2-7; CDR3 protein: CASSLGQGGNEQYF; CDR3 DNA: TGTGCCAGCAGCTTAGGACAGGGCGGGAACGAGCAGTACTTC
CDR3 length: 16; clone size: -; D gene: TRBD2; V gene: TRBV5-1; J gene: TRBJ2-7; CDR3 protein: CASSLGLAGVRDEQYF; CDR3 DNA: TGCGCCAGCAGCTTGGGGCTAGCGGGAGTTAGAGACGAGCAGTACTTC
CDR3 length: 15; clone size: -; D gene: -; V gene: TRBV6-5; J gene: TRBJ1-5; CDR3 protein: CASSYAQYSNQPQHF; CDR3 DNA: TGTGCCAGCAGTTACGCTCAGTATAGCAATCAGCCCCAGCATTTT
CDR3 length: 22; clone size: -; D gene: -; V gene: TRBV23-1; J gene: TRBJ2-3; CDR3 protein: CAGTTGTSDTFLNTTNTNTQYF; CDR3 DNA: TGCGCCGGAACTACCGGGACAAGCGATACCTTTTTGAACACCACGAACACCAATACGCAGTATTTT